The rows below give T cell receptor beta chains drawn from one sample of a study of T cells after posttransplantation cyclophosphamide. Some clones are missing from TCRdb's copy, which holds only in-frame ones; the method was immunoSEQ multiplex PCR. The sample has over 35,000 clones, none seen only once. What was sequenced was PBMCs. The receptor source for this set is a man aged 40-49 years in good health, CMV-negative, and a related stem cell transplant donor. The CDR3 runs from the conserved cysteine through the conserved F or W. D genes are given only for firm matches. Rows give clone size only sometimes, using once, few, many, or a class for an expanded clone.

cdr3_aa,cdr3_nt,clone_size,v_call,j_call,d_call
CSVEDLLAGEYNEQFF,TGCAGCGTTGAAGATCTGCTAGCGGGAGAGTATAATGAGCAGTTCTTC,.,TRBV29-1,TRBJ2-1,TRBD2
CASSYGPYNEQFF,TGTGCCAGCAGCTATGGCCCCTACAATGAGCAGTTCTTC,many,TRBV7-2,TRBJ2-1,.
CASSPTPGLAGLEQFF,TGTGCCAGCAGTCCCACCCCGGGACTAGCGGGTTTAGAGCAGTTCTTC,.,TRBV27,TRBJ2-1,TRBD2
CASSDPGVSPYEQYF,TGTGCCAGCAGTGATCCGGGGGTAAGCCCCTACGAGCAGTACTTC,many,TRBV2,TRBJ2-7,.
CASSQLRGAFF,TGTGCCAGCAGCCAATTAAGGGGAGCTTTCTTT,many,TRBV16,TRBJ1-1,.
CASSQDPAGSSYNEQFF,TGCGCCAGCAGCCAAGACCCAGCGGGGAGCTCCTACAATGAGCAGTTCTTC,many,TRBV4-1,TRBJ2-1,TRBD2
CASRGTGGAGNQPQHF,TGTGCCAGCAGAGGGACAGGGGGCGCGGGCAATCAGCCCCAGCATTTT,many,TRBV27,TRBJ1-5,TRBD1
CASSGAAGGPDTQYF,TGTGCCAGCAGCGGGGCGGCGGGGGGACCAGATACGCAGTATTTT,many,TRBV5-4,TRBJ2-3,TRBD2
CSVEASGRGEQFF,TGCAGCGTTGAAGCTAGCGGGAGAGGTGAGCAGTTCTTC,many,TRBV29-1,TRBJ2-1,TRBD2
CASSQGTGGRATQYF,TGCGCCAGCAGCCAAGGAACGGGGGGGCGAGCGACCCAGTACTTC,many,TRBV4-1,TRBJ2-5,TRBD2
CASSQELIISGNTIYF,TGCGCCAGCAGCCAAGAACTCATCATCTCTGGAAACACCATATATTTT,.,TRBV4-3,TRBJ1-3,.
CASSKDRSSYNEQFF,TGTGCCAGCTCAAAAGACAGGAGCTCCTACAATGAGCAGTTCTTC,many,TRBV18,TRBJ2-1,.
CASSPGGSGGASGELFF,TGTGCCAGCAGCCCTGGAGGAAGCGGGGGGGCAAGCGGGGAGCTGTTTTTT,few,TRBV5-6,TRBJ2-2,TRBD2
CASSFGTGGYGYTF,TGTGCCAGCAGCTTCGGGACAGGGGGGTATGGCTACACCTTC,many,TRBV7-3,TRBJ1-2,TRBD1
CASSNHGPNEDQPQHF,TGTGCCAGCAGCAACCACGGCCCAAACGAGGATCAGCCCCAGCATTTT,few,TRBV21-1,TRBJ1-5,.
CASSLTGGFVSEAFF,TGTGCCAGCAGCCTTACAGGGGGCTTCGTGTCTGAAGCTTTCTTT,many,TRBV11-2,TRBJ1-1,TRBD1
CASSLGGTSGETQYF,TGCGCCAGCAGCTTGGGAGGCACCAGCGGGGAGACCCAGTACTTC,many,TRBV5-1,TRBJ2-5,.
CASSLGTAGTDTQYF,TGTGCCAGCAGCTTGGGGACAGCCGGTACAGATACGCAGTATTTT,many,TRBV5-6,TRBJ2-3,.
CASSLVARYTDTQYF,TGCGCCAGCAGCTTGGTGGCCAGATACACAGATACGCAGTATTTT,many,TRBV5-1,TRBJ2-3,.
CASSTNGGEGRRETQYF,TGTGCCAGCAGCACGAACGGGGGGGAGGGCCGGAGAGAGACCCAGTACTTC,many,TRBV7-6,TRBJ2-5,TRBD2
CAIRGTGQNSPLHF,TGTGCCATCAGGGGGACAGGGCAAAATTCACCCCTCCACTTT,many,TRBV10-3,TRBJ1-6,TRBD1
CASSYNTGYGYTF,TGTGCCAGCAGTTACAATACGGGTTATGGCTACACCTTC,many,TRBV6-5,TRBJ1-2,.
CASSIQTGDSSYNEQFF,TGCGCCAGCAGCATACAGACAGGAGACAGCTCCTACAATGAGCAGTTCTTC,many,TRBV5-1,TRBJ2-1,.
CASSVGPPGPYGYTF,TGTGCCAGCAGCGTAGGGCCTCCAGGGCCCTATGGCTACACCTTC,.,TRBV9,TRBJ1-2,.
CASSAQGARTGELFF,TGCGCCAGCAGTGCGCAGGGGGCGAGGACCGGGGAGCTGTTTTTT,many,TRBV10-2,TRBJ2-2,TRBD1
CASSYDRTGNTIYF,TGCGCCAGCAGCTACGACAGGACTGGAAACACCATATATTTT,many,TRBV4-3,TRBJ1-3,.
CASRGSWQGMNTEAFF,TGTGCCAGTCGAGGAAGCTGGCAGGGCATGAACACTGAAGCTTTCTTT,many,TRBV19,TRBJ1-1,.
CASSPTSGRASGELFF,TGTGCCAGCAGCCCTACTAGCGGGAGGGCCTCCGGGGAGCTGTTTTTT,many,TRBV11-2,TRBJ2-2,TRBD2
CASSADRNSYGYTF,TGTGCCAGCAGCGCAGACAGGAACTCTTATGGCTACACCTTC,many,TRBV6-6,TRBJ1-2,.
CASTVHMGASQYF,TGTGCCAGTACGGTTCACATGGGGGCCTCTCAGTACTTC,many,TRBV19,TRBJ2-4,.
CATSLDRGPYGYTF,TGTGCCACCAGCTTGGACAGGGGTCCCTATGGCTACACCTTC,many,TRBV15,TRBJ1-2,TRBD1
CASTWGQGGETQYF,TGTGCCAGCACCTGGGGGCAGGGCGGAGAGACCCAGTACTTC,few,TRBV5-4,TRBJ2-5,.
CASSLGPDTEAFF,TGTGCCAGCAGCCTTGGGCCGGACACTGAAGCTTTCTTT,many,TRBV7-3,TRBJ1-1,.
CASSSTRTSGGKRTQYF,TGTGCCAGCAGCTCAACACGGACTAGCGGGGGGAAGAGGACGCAGTATTTT,many,TRBV11-1,TRBJ2-3,TRBD2
CASGLVQWQTASLPNYGYTF,TGTGCTAGTGGTTTGGTACAGTGGCAGACCGCCAGTTTGCCTAACTATGGCTACACCTTC,many,TRBV12-5,TRBJ1-2,.
CASSPLGQESTDTQYF,TGTGCCAGCAGCCCCCTGGGGCAGGAGAGCACAGATACGCAGTATTTT,many,TRBV7-2,TRBJ2-3,.
CASREGGGPGHEQFF,TGTGCCAGCAGGGAAGGCGGGGGACCCGGGCATGAGCAGTTCTTC,few,TRBV6-6,TRBJ2-1,TRBD2
CASNPGQGFYGYTF,TGTGCCAGCAATCCGGGACAGGGGTTCTATGGCTACACCTTC,many,TRBV6-5,TRBJ1-2,TRBD1
CASRPGVTNTEAFF,TGCGCCAGCAGGCCAGGGGTCACGAACACTGAAGCTTTCTTT,many,TRBV5-1,TRBJ1-1,.
CASSLEAYQETQYF,TGTGCCAGCAGCTTGGAGGCATACCAAGAGACCCAGTACTTC,many,TRBV7-7,TRBJ2-5,.
CASSLSPRAPNTEAFF,TGTGCCAGCAGTTTATCGCCCAGGGCCCCGAACACTGAAGCTTTCTTT,many,TRBV27,TRBJ1-1,.
CASSNRDSDGELFF,TGTGCCAGCAGCAACAGGGATTCGGACGGGGAGCTGTTTTTT,.,TRBV2,TRBJ2-2,.
CAWSVPGPHEQFF,TGTGCCTGGAGTGTACCAGGGCCCCATGAGCAGTTCTTC,many,TRBV30,TRBJ2-1,.
CASSFSDNQPQHF,TGCGCCAGCAGTTTTTCAGACAATCAGCCCCAGCATTTT,many,TRBV4-1,TRBJ1-5,.
CASSYATNTGELFF,TGTGCCAGCAGCTATGCAACAAACACCGGGGAGCTGTTTTTT,many,TRBV11-3,TRBJ2-2,.